Listed here are 3 T cell receptor beta chains from one sample, sequenced in a study of blood T cell repertoires in COVID-19. The repertoire was sequenced with immunoSEQ multiplex PCR; TCRdb's copy has only in-frame clones and lacks some. The repertoire includes about 220,000 clones, roughly 84% of them detected once, and about 6.6% sits in the top ten. The sequenced sample was PBMCs or T cells enriched from blood (not recorded which). Receptor source: a woman aged 40 to 50 who had recovered from COVID-19.

The chain combines TRBV7-9 with TRBJ1-4; no clear D gene. Per germline, CDR1 SEHNR and CDR2 FQNEAQ (reference sequence). V was trimmed by 6 bases and J by 8 bases, leaving 13 bases between them. The CDR3 is 13 residues long. The CDR3 loop is CASRSGLEEKLFF. The CDR3 bases are TGTGCCAGCAGATCCGGACTCGAGGAAAAACTGTTTTTT.

The gene calls are TRBV24-1 and TRBJ1-4; D possibly corresponds to TRBD1 (6 bases). The V gene's germline CDR1 is KGHDR and CDR2 SFDVKD. The germline V and J ends were trimmed by 4 bases and 0 bases, with 11 bases remaining between them. The CDR3 totals 16 residues. The CDR3 is CATSEPAGATNEKLFF. In nucleotides, the CDR3 is TGTGCCACCAGTGAGCCCGCAGGGGCAACTAATGAAAAACTGTTTTTT.

This chain connects TRBV11-3 to TRBJ1-6, with no clear D. The CDR3 covers 14 residues. V was clipped by 5 bases and J by 0 bases, with 5 bases between them. Germline CDR1 reads SGHNT; CDR2 reads YENEEA. CDR3 nucleotides: TGTGCCAGCAGCGGGAGCTCCTATAATTCACCCCTCCACTTT. It yields the protein CASSGSSYNSPLHF.